The 6 T cell receptor beta chains given below trace back to one sample, sequenced in a study of Graves' ophthalmopathy and Graves' hyperthyroidism (dated by TCRdb to the late 2010s). The sample was run on an Illumina HiSeq 2000. TCR beta CDR3 regions were amplified from RNA transcripts for repertoire sequencing. The first round of RT-PCR was done with HTBI primers and the Qiagen OneStep RT-PCR kit, and was followed by a second round of multiplex PCR, then size selection and purification. TCRdb trimmed public reads at Q25 via fastp, called clones via MiXCR and kept in-frame beta chains. Merged by CDR3 protein, the rows form single entries marked with the most common genes and DNA. This sample lists hundreds of thousands of distinct CDR3 sequences; about 20% were detected once. Of the sample, more than 5.5% is held by the ten largest clones. The sample taken for sequencing was peripheral blood. Every receptor here comes from a woman aged 18-30 years with stable Graves' hyperthyroidism. Some clones in this sample may be carry-over from other donors' samples. Donor details come from another sample of the same person, matched by shared clones.

The rearrangement links TRBV27 to TRBJ1-2; 8 nucleotides agree with TRBD1. In germline, CDR1 is MNHEY, CDR2 SMNVEV (reference sequence). V shed 8 bases and J 4 bases; nucleotides not matched to a gene: 9. The CDR3 runs to 14 residues. The chain's CDR3 is CASSTAGGGYGYTF. CDR3 nucleotides: TGTGCCAGCTCGACGGCAGGGGGCGGCTATGGCTACACCTTC.

The chain has TRBV6-1 and TRBJ1-2, with 8 bases matching TRBD1. Germline V CDR1 and CDR2: MNHNS, SASEGT. V shed 6 bases, J shed 3 bases, and the junction held 6 bases outside the gene matches. The CDR3 consists of 14 residues. The chain's CDR3 is CASRKQGGDYGYTF. CDR3 DNA sequence: TGTGCCAGCAGAAAACAGGGGGGAGACTATGGCTACACCTTC.

V is TRBV30 and J is TRBJ1-2; D call uncertain. The length of the CDR3 is 12 residues. Germline loops: CDR1 GTSNPN, CDR2 SVGIG (reference sequence). The V gene lost 4 bases and the J gene lost 4 bases, with 10 bases spanning the gap. CDR3 loop: CAWTSGSYGYTF. The CDR3, as DNA: TGTGCCTGGACCTCGGGTAGCTATGGCTACACCTTC.

This clonotype has ten or more counts. The chain uses TRBV7-6 and TRBJ2-5; 11 bases map to TRBD2. Germline V gives CDR1 SGHVS, CDR2 FNYEAQ. The trim removed 3 bases at V and 5 bases at J, leaving 5 bases unmatched. CDR3 length: 15 amino acids. CDR3 in amino acids: CASSFLAGGSETQYF. CDR3 coding DNA: TGTGCCAGCAGCTTTCTAGCGGGAGGAAGTGAGACCCAGTACTTC.

The chain has TRBV6-1 and TRBJ2-5; 13 bases line up with TRBD2. This CDR3 is 17 amino acids long. The J segment lost 5 bases and the V segment lost 6 bases, leaving 12 bases of the junction unmatched. CDR1 and CDR2 (germline): MNHNS, SASEGT. The CDR3 region has the DNA TGTGCCAGCAGCAGGGAGGGACTAGCGGGGCTAGGGGAGACCCAGTACTTC. Translating it yields CASSREGLAGLGETQYF.

This clonotype occurred a few times. The CDR3, as DNA: TGTGCCAGCAGCTTAGAATCGGGGACCGGGGAGCTGTTTTTT. Translation: CASSLESGTGELFF. The V and J genes are TRBV7-2 and TRBJ2-2; TRBD2 is a possible D gene (5 bases). Germline V gene sequence: CDR1 SGHTA, CDR2 FQGNSA. The CDR3 length is 14 residues. The V end lost 1 base, the J end lost 5 bases, and 8 bases lay between the germline ends.